This T cell receptor (beta chain) originates from a study of blood T cell repertoires in COVID-19. Across the study: Samples of COVID-19 (acute and convalescent) were obtained from the United States, Italy and Spain. T cells, B-cell-depleted T cells, or PBMCs provided the cDNA or gDNA that served as material.

This CDR3 is 15 amino acids long. The junction had 7 bases not matched to a gene; V was cut back by 4 bases and J by 8 bases. Germline-derived CDR1 and CDR2 are SNHLY and FYNNEI. Study processing details: Counts of nucleated cells, estimated from reference gene primer amplification, were obtained. Libraries were prepared by immunoSEQ multiplex PCR; TCRdb keeps only in-frame clonotypes and omits some of them. V and J calls and clone size come straight from that table; D and trimming were deduced from the DNA. The sample has roughly 100,000 clones; about 75% are singletons. The sample consisted of peripheral blood. The J gene is TRBJ1-6, the V gene TRBV2, with TRBD1 identical over 8 bases. This TCR came from a man older than 75 with acute or convalescent COVID-19. For the CDR3, the DNA is TGTGCCAGCAGTGGGGCGGACAGGGTGTATTCACCCCTCCACTTT. Translating it yields CASSGADRVYSPLHF.